This T cell receptor beta chain is from a study of blood T cells in healthy people across ages. The overall study: When template switching was applied, about one barcoded beta molecule was captured per two T cells.

PCR was performed a second time for about 6 to 12 cycles using a sample-barcoded 5' primer and a J-beta primer mix. TCRdb reprocessed the 5' RACE reads with MiXCR, giving one entry per CDR3 protein. The sample lists hundreds of thousands of distinct CDR3 sequences, around 50% occurring once. Findings of the study overall: Higher diversity and more naive CD4+ cells were features of long-lived donors, compared to aged donors.

V shed 8 bases, J shed 3 bases, and the junction held 7 bases outside the gene matches. This CDR3 contains 14 residues. The germline gives CDR1 KGHSH, CDR2 LQKENI. This clonotype was found once. What it binds is not known. The chain recombines TRBV18 with TRBJ2-5; 9 bases are shared with TRBD2. Input material: blood. This receptor was taken from an elderly woman in good health. CDR3 coding DNA: TGTGCCAGCACCCCGACTAGCGGAAAAGAGACCCAGTACTTC. Residues: CASTPTSGKETQYF.